Presented here are 5 T cell receptor beta chains from one specimen sequenced in a study of CD8 T cells in Susac syndrome. Random hexamers were used to reverse transcribe the RNA input (about 0.5 to 1 ug). TCRdb re-derived calls from the immunoSEQ multiplex PCR reads in MiXCR, one entry per CDR3 protein. This table has about 140,000 distinct CDR3 sequences, approximately 95% appearing once. The specimen sequenced was CD4+ T cells from PBMCs. The receptors derive from a human donor with multiple sclerosis.

This clonotype occurred once. The rearrangement uses TRBV29-1 and TRBJ1-1; no firm D call. V was cut by 8 bases and J by 7 bases, with 17 bases left in between. From germline, CDR1 is SQVTM and CDR2 ANQGSEA. The CDR3 is 12 residues long. In DNA form, the CDR3 reads TGCAGCTCACGGCGGGGATCTGATGAAGCTTTCTTT. Translating it yields CSSRRGSDEAFF.

This chain connects TRBV29-1 to TRBJ1-2, with 8 bases that match TRBD1. V was pared by 5 bases and J by 4 bases, with 6 bases of the junction left unmatched. Germline V CDR1 and CDR2: SQVTM, ANQGSEA. The CDR3 is made up of 13 amino acids. CDR3 amino acids: CSVNWQGAYGYTF. The CDR3 DNA follows: TGCAGCGTTAATTGGCAGGGGGCCTATGGCTACACCTTC.

The J gene is TRBJ1-1, the V gene TRBV29-1, with D unresolved. The CDR3 contains 13 residues. The V end lost 7 bases, the J end lost 1 base, and 13 bases lay between the germline ends. Germline V gene lookup returns CDR1 SQVTM and CDR2 ANQGSEA. The CDR3 nucleotides are TGCAGCGCTCGGACGGATGGGAACACTGAAGCTTTCTTT. Translated, it gives CSARTDGNTEAFF.

The gene calls are TRBV7-3 and TRBJ2-1; the match to TRBD2 covers 14 bases. With V trimmed by 4 bases and J by 5 bases, 10 bases remained unmatched. The CDR3 length is 18 residues. CDR1 and CDR2 from the germline V gene are SGHTA and FQGTGA. The CDR3 is CASSSGTSGRGKDNEQFF. The CDR3 bases are TGTGCCAGCAGCTCCGGGACTAGCGGGAGAGGGAAAGACAATGAGCAGTTCTTC. The whole variable domain, remainder taken from reference TRBV7-3 and TRBJ2-1, is GAGVSQTPSNKVTEKGKYVELRCDPISGHTALYWYRQSLGQGPEFLIYFQGTGAADDSGLPNDRFFAVRPEGSVSTLKIQRTERGDSAVYLCASSSGTSGRGKDNEQFFGPGTRLTVL.

This clonotype was detected only once. This sequence joins TRBV20-1 and TRBJ2-2; TRBD2 matches at 7 bases. V shed 6 bases, J shed 6 bases, and the junction held 4 bases outside the gene matches. Germline lookup yields CDR1 DFQATT and CDR2 SNEGSKA (reference sequence). CDR3 length: 12 amino acids. Here the CDR3 reads CSALRGAGELFF. Written as DNA, the CDR3 is TGCAGTGCCCTCCGGGGGGCCGGGGAGCTGTTTTTT.